The 25 T cell receptor beta chains below were found in one sample sequenced in a study of blood T cell repertoires in COVID-19. Clones were read by immunoSEQ multiplex PCR, and TCRdb kept only the in-frame ones, dropping some. The sample yields approximately 98,000 clones, less than 75% seen once. Sequencing used peripheral blood. These receptors all stem from a woman in her thirties or forties with acute or convalescent COVID-19.

J is TRBJ2-3 and V is TRBV3-1 (or the pseudogene TRBV3-2), with 11 bases aligning to TRBD1. The CDR3 sequence is 15 residues long. In germline, CDR1 is LGHDT, CDR2 YNNKEL (reference sequence). V trimming: 1 base; J trimming: 8 bases; junction bases outside the gene matches: 5. As DNA, the CDR3 is TGTGCCAGCAGCCAAGTCCACGGGACAGGGGGTACGCAGTATTTT. Translating gives CASSQVHGTGGTQYF.

This clone was counted a single time. The J gene is TRBJ1-2, the V gene TRBV3-1 (or the pseudogene TRBV3-2); D is uncertain. The germline V gene encodes CDR1 LGHDT and CDR2 YNNKEL (reference sequence). The germline V and J ends were trimmed by 4 bases and 5 bases, with 14 bases remaining between them. The CDR3 consists of 14 residues. CDR3 sequence reads: CASSPDGKGYGYTF. CDR3 bases: TGTGCCAGCAGCCCAGACGGGAAAGGGTATGGCTACACCTTC.

This chain uses TRBV19 with TRBJ2-1, with D possibly matching TRBD1 (6 bases). The CDR3 extends over 15 amino acids. V was pared by 0 bases and J by 5 bases, with 11 bases between. CDR1 LNHDA and CDR2 SQIVND come from the germline V gene (reference sequence). CDR3 in DNA: TGTGCCAGTAGTATAGACCAGGGGAGCAACAATGAGCAGTTCTTC. It translates to CASSIDQGSNNEQFF.

This rearrangement joins TRBV4-3 to TRBJ2-1; 9 bases line up with TRBD1. This CDR3 is built from 15 residues. The junction had 7 bases not matched to a gene; V was cut back by 0 bases and J by 10 bases. Germline-derived CDR1 and CDR2 are LGHNA and YSLEER. CDR3 sequence (DNA): TGCGCCAGCAGCCAAGATGTGGGACAGGGCGGGGAGCAGTTCTTC. Protein: CASSQDVGQGGEQFF.

This rearrangement joins TRBV29-1 to TRBJ2-5, with TRBD2 as a possible D gene (5 bases). CDR3 length: 10 residues. The germline V gene has CDR1 SQVTM and CDR2 ANQGSEA. The ends were cut back, 5 bases at V and 6 bases at J, with 7 bases in the middle. In DNA form, the CDR3 reads TGCAGCGTTCGAGGGAAGACCCAGTACTTC. This translates into CSVRGKTQYF.

The chain uses TRBV5-1 and TRBJ1-4; the match to TRBD1 covers 8 bases. The CDR3 runs to 17 residues. The germline CDR1 and CDR2 sequences are SGHRS and YFSETQ. The ends lost 2 bases at V and 1 base at J; junction bases unmatched: 7. The CDR3 DNA reads as TGCGCCAGCAGCTTCCTGACAGGGGCAAGAACTAATGAAAAACTGTTTTTT. Translation: CASSFLTGARTNEKLFF.

The CDR3 loop is CASQAGWLELFF. The CDR3 nucleotides read TGTGCCAGCCAAGCAGGATGGTTGGAGCTGTTTTTT. The rearrangement uses TRBV6-5 and TRBJ2-2; D not resolved. Germline values: CDR1 MNHEY, CDR2 SVGAGI. CDR3 length: 12 amino acids. The V end was cut by 8 bases, the J end by 10 bases, with 14 bases between.

A few counts support this clone. The chain couples TRBV4-1 to TRBJ1-6, with 7 positions matching TRBD1. The length of the CDR3 is 16 residues. The germline CDR1 and CDR2 sequences are MGHRA and YSYEKL. V gave up 1 base and J gave up 5 bases; unmatched junction bases: 5. The CDR3 is CASSQVGGQNNSPLHF. CDR3 in DNA: TGCGCCAGCAGCCAAGTAGGGGGACAGAATAATTCACCCCTCCACTTT.

The genes are TRBV24-1 and TRBJ2-3, with 7 bases that match TRBD1. The CDR3 is 15 amino acids. V shed 4 bases, J shed 4 bases, and the junction held 7 bases outside the gene matches. Germline V gene data show CDR1 as KGHDR and CDR2 as SFDVKD. CDR3 residues: CATSDRAQGADTQYF. The CDR3 region has the DNA TGTGCCACCAGTGACCGGGCCCAGGGGGCAGATACGCAGTATTTT.

This clone has a handful of counts. The V gene is TRBV6-6, the J gene TRBJ2-2, with 8 positions matching TRBD1. In germline, CDR1 is MNHNY, CDR2 SVGAGI (reference sequence). V was pared by 6 bases and J by 3 bases, with 6 bases of the junction left unmatched. The CDR3 extends over 15 amino acids. The CDR3 coding sequence is TGTGCCAGCAGCCCGACAGGGGCGGACACCGGGGAGCTGTTTTTT. Protein product: CASSPTGADTGELFF.

This clone was detected ten times or more. The chain employs TRBV20-1 and TRBJ1-2, with D unresolved. The CDR3 is 15 residues long. The germline V and J ends were trimmed by 3 bases and 0 bases, with 14 bases remaining between them. CDR1 and CDR2 (germline): DFQATT, SNEGSKA (reference sequence). The CDR3 here is CSASTEALSNYGYTF. The DNA of the CDR3 is TGCAGTGCTAGTACGGAGGCCCTATCTAACTATGGCTACACCTTC.

The chain recombines TRBV6-5 with TRBJ2-2; 7 bases align to TRBD1. The CDR3 sequence is 16 residues long. Germline lookup yields CDR1 MNHEY and CDR2 SVGAGI. Trimming removed 2 bases from V and 4 bases from J; junction bases left unmatched: 7. The CDR3 nucleotides read TGTGCCAGCAGTTACCATGGGACAGAACCCACCGGGGAGCTGTTTTTT. Translation gives CASSYHGTEPTGELFF.

The V call is TRBV3-1 (or the pseudogene TRBV3-2), the J call TRBJ1-4; D is perhaps TRBD1 (5 bases). V was trimmed by 4 bases and J by 7 bases, leaving 10 bases between them. The length of the CDR3 is 13 residues. Looked up from germline, CDR1 is LGHDT and CDR2 is YNNKEL (reference sequence). CDR3 sequence (DNA): TGTGCCAGCAGCCGGAGTGACAGTGAAAAACTGTTTTTT. Protein: CASSRSDSEKLFF.

The J gene is TRBJ2-1, the V gene TRBV11-1; 7 bases line up with TRBD1. The length of the CDR3 is 15 residues. Germline CDR1 SGHAT, CDR2 FQDESV (reference sequence). The V and J ends lost 2 bases and 7 bases, in that order; junction bases with no gene match: 8. In DNA, the CDR3 is TGTGCCAGCAGCTTATCTAGACAGGGTGGGAATGAGCAGTTCTTC. It encodes CASSLSRQGGNEQFF.

This chain uses TRBV18 with TRBJ1-6; TRBD1 is a possible D gene (6 bases). The germline V gene has CDR1 KGHSH and CDR2 LQKENI. The CDR3 sequence is 14 residues long. Trimming took 3 bases from V and 7 from J, leaving 10 bases between them. The CDR3 DNA reads as TGTGCCAGCTCACCTTCAGGGGCAAATTCACCCCTCCACTTT. Its translation is CASSPSGANSPLHF. Complete variable domain (other parts from reference TRBV18 and TRBJ1-6): NAGVMQNPRHLVRRRGQEARLRCSPMKGHSHVYWYRQLPEEGLKFMVYLQKENIIDESGMPKERFSAEFPKEGPSILRIQQVVRGDSAAYFCASSPSGANSPLHFGNGTRLTVT.

The chain recombines TRBV3-1 (or the pseudogene TRBV3-2) with TRBJ1-2; TRBD1 might be the D (5 bases). V was clipped by 4 bases and J by 2 bases, with 17 bases between them. The CDR3 has 16 amino acids. Germline V gives CDR1 LGHDT, CDR2 YNNKEL (reference sequence). In DNA form, the CDR3 reads TGTGCCAGCAGCCCTTCCAAGGGCCAGGGCAACTATGGCTACACCTTC. Encoded protein: CASSPSKGQGNYGYTF.

V and J are TRBV11-2 and TRBJ2-1, with TRBD1 matching over 7 bases. This CDR3 spans 13 amino acids. CDR1 and CDR2 from the germline V gene are SGHAT and FQNNGV. V dropped 4 bases and J dropped 4; count of bases not matched to a gene: 1. The CDR3 DNA reads TGTGCCAGCAGCTGGGGACAGTACAATGAGCAGTTCTTC. This sequence encodes CASSWGQYNEQFF. Full variable domain (outside the CDR3, taken from reference TRBV11-2 and TRBJ2-1): EAGVAQSPRYKIIEKRQSVAFWCNPISGHATLYWYQQILGQGPKLLIQFQNNGVVDDSQLPKDRFSAERLKGVDSTLKIQPAKLEDSAVYLCASSWGQYNEQFFGPGTRLTVL.

This chain links TRBV18 with TRBJ1-1; weak D call: TRBD1 (5 bases). Per germline, CDR1 KGHSH and CDR2 LQKENI. Trimming shortened V by 6 bases and J by 1 base, and 21 bases separated the two germline ends. There are 17 residues in the CDR3. The CDR3 DNA reads as TGTGCCAGCTCCACGGGAGGGGCCGTCTCTGGGAACACTGAAGCTTTCTTT. Translated: CASSTGGAVSGNTEAFF.

Concerning this clone itself: This could be a read error, since a much larger clone is one nucleotide away. The chain employs TRBV3-1 (or the pseudogene TRBV3-2) and TRBJ2-5, with 7 bases identical to TRBD2. V was pared by 4 bases and J by 2 bases, with 1 base of the junction left unmatched. Germline lookup yields CDR1 LGHDT and CDR2 YNNKEL (reference sequence). There are 13 residues in the CDR3. The CDR3 DNA reads TGTGCCAGCAGCCCCGGGGGGCAAGAGACCCAGTACTTC. It is translated as CASSPGGQETQYF.

This clone was counted ten times or more. This chain links TRBV18 with TRBJ1-2; TRBD1 matches at 9 bases. The germline V gene has CDR1 KGHSH and CDR2 LQKENI. This CDR3 spans 14 amino acids. Unmatched junction bases numbered 8, after V lost 3 bases and J lost 9 bases. CDR3 sequence (DNA): TGTGCCAGCTCACCGTTACAGGGGGCCGGGAGCTACACCTTC. Protein product: CASSPLQGAGSYTF.

This chain uses TRBV30 with TRBJ1-5; a possible D gene is TRBD1 (5 bases). V dropped 1 base and J dropped 4 bases, with 8 bases sitting between them. Germline CDR1 GTSNPN, CDR2 SVGIG (reference sequence). CDR3 size: 13 residues. The CDR3 nucleotides are TGTGCCTGGAGTGAGACAGAGAATCAGCCCCAGCATTTT. Encoded protein: CAWSETENQPQHF.

The chain combines TRBV9 with TRBJ1-6, with D unresolved. Trimming shortened V by 2 bases and J by 2 bases, and 17 bases separated the two germline ends. CDR1 and CDR2 (germline): SGDLS, YYNGEE. This CDR3 has 18 amino acids. CDR3 protein: CASSVGGREVAYNSPLHF. The CDR3 DNA reads TGTGCCAGCAGCGTTGGAGGGAGGGAGGTAGCCTATAATTCACCCCTCCACTTT.

V and J are TRBV6-2 or TRBV6-3 and TRBJ2-1; 7 nucleotides agree with TRBD1. The CDR3 runs 13 residues. The V gene's germline CDR1 is MNHEY and CDR2 SVGEGT. With 4 bases clipped from V and 7 bases from J, the junction kept 4 bases outside the gene matches. The CDR3 DNA is TGTGCCAGCAGTTCGAACAGGGGTAATGAGCAGTTCTTC. This gives the protein CASSSNRGNEQFF.

This sequence joins TRBV5-1 and TRBJ2-5, with 7 bases that match TRBD1. Germline V gene lookup returns CDR1 SGHRS and CDR2 YFSETQ. V gave up 4 bases and J gave up 4 bases; unmatched junction bases: 10. The CDR3 has 15 residues. The CDR3, as DNA: TGCGCCAGCAGCCCCCAGACAGGGCGTGGAGAGACCCAGTACTTC. It is translated as CASSPQTGRGETQYF.

The rearrangement joins TRBV25-1 to TRBJ2-3; D not certain. Trimming removed 2 bases at V and 10 bases at J, with 7 bases between. Germline CDR1 reads MGHDK; CDR2 reads SYGVNS. The CDR3 consists of 11 residues. CDR3 in DNA: TGTGCCAGCAGTGAAGAACGAGCGCAGTATTTT. Encoded protein: CASSEERAQYF.